These 30 T cell receptor beta chains share one sample of origin, sequenced in a study of cytomegalovirus exposure and HLA in healthy donors. This PCR relied on a set of 60 Vbeta primers and 13 Jbeta primers. Assay used: immunoSEQ multiplex PCR; TCRdb lists only in-frame clones, some missing. The sample holds 60,000 to 70,000 clones, 78% seen once. The sample comprised PBMCs. All receptors derive from a man aged 40-49 years in good health and CMV-seronegative.

The chain recombines TRBV29-1 with TRBJ1-2; 10 positions agree with TRBD1. Germline V CDR1 and CDR2: SQVTM, ANQGSEA. This CDR3 is built from 14 residues. V lost 0 bases and J lost 7; bases outside the gene matches: 5. The CDR3 DNA reads TGCAGCGTTGAAGAACGGACAGGGGGGCTTGGCTACACCTTC. It yields the protein CSVEERTGGLGYTF. The full variable domain, in which reference TRBV29-1 and TRBJ1-2 provide the parts outside the CDR3, is SAVISQKPSRDICQRGTSLTIQCQVDSQVTMMFWYRQQPGQSLTLIATANQGSEATYESGFVIDKFPISRPNLTFSTLTVSNMSPEDSSIYLCSVEERTGGLGYTFGSGTRLTVV.

V is TRBV5-5 and J is TRBJ2-7; no reliable D call. The CDR3 runs 10 residues. Trimming shortened V by 4 bases and J by 8 bases, and 7 bases separated the two germline ends. From germline, CDR1 is SGHKS and CDR2 YYEKEE (reference sequence). This CDR3 is CASSLDKQYF. In DNA, the CDR3 is TGTGCCAGCAGCCTTGACAAGCAGTACTTC. The full variable domain, with the rest looked up from reference TRBV5-5 and TRBJ2-7, is DAGVTQSPTHLIKTRGQQVTLRCSPISGHKSVSWYQQVLGQGPQFIFQYYEKEERGRGNFPDRFSARQFPNYSSELNVNALLLGDSALYLCASSLDKQYFGPGTRLTVT.

This clone was counted a single time. V and J are TRBV9 and TRBJ2-5; the match to TRBD2 covers 8 bases. This CDR3 is built from 16 residues. Germline V lookup: CDR1 SGDLS, CDR2 YYNGEE. The V and J ends lost 4 bases and 5 bases, in that order; junction bases with no gene match: 13. The CDR3 DNA is TGTGCCAGCAGCCCTCGCCTCGCGGGGGGATGGGAGACCCAGTACTTC. It translates to CASSPRLAGGWETQYF.

This clone was seen only once. CDR3 DNA sequence: TGCGCCAGCAGTGAGTCCTCGGGACAGGGAACAGATACGCAGTATTTT. Translation gives CASSESSGQGTDTQYF. The J gene is TRBJ2-3, the V gene TRBV10-1, with 9 bases fitting TRBD1. The germline gives CDR1 WNHNN, CDR2 SYGVQD (reference sequence). The J segment lost 3 bases and the V segment lost 0 bases, leaving 4 bases of the junction unmatched. There are 16 residues in the CDR3.

The chain recombines TRBV7-9 with TRBJ2-7, with 10 nucleotides matching TRBD2. CDR1 and CDR2 from the germline V gene are SEHNR and FQNEAQ (reference sequence). V lost 1 base, J lost 4 bases, and 1 base stayed unmatched. The CDR3 is 14 amino acids. The chain's CDR3 is CASSLEREGYEQYF. The CDR3 region has the DNA TGTGCCAGCAGCTTAGAGCGGGAGGGGTACGAGCAGTACTTC.

The chain couples TRBV5-1 to TRBJ2-5; 8 nucleotides match TRBD1. The CDR3 consists of 13 residues. J gave up 3 bases and V 4 bases, and 2 bases lay outside the gene matches. The V gene's germline CDR1 is SGHRS and CDR2 YFSETQ. This CDR3 reads CASSMTGEETQYF. As DNA, the CDR3 is TGCGCCAGCAGCATGACAGGGGAAGAGACCCAGTACTTC.

The chain couples TRBV6-4 to TRBJ1-1, with 7 bases that match TRBD1. The junction had 5 bases not matched to a gene; V was cut back by 2 bases and J by 5 bases. The CDR3 loop spans 14 amino acids. Germline V gene lookup returns CDR1 MRHNA and CDR2 SNTAGT. The CDR3, as DNA: TGTGCCAGCAGTGACACAAACAGGGGAACTGAAGCTTTCTTT. Residues: CASSDTNRGTEAFF.

The rearrangement uses TRBV18 and TRBJ2-7, with D possibly matching TRBD1 (6 bases). This CDR3 region has 17 residues. Looked up from germline, CDR1 is KGHSH and CDR2 is LQKENI. The V and J ends lost 1 base and 2 bases respectively, with 18 bases between them. CDR3 in amino acids: CASSPRAGVVETYEQYF. The CDR3, as DNA: TGTGCCAGCTCACCACGGGCAGGGGTAGTGGAGACCTACGAGCAGTACTTC.

J is TRBJ2-7 and V is TRBV18; D not resolved. Germline loops: CDR1 KGHSH, CDR2 LQKENI. The CDR3 has 14 residues. The V gene lost 2 bases and the J gene lost 2 bases, with 10 bases spanning the gap. The CDR3 sequence is CASSPGRQTYEQYF. CDR3 bases: TGTGCCAGCTCACCAGGCCGCCAGACCTACGAGCAGTACTTC.

This chain uses TRBV18 with TRBJ1-4, with D uncertain. The germline V and J ends were trimmed by 3 bases and 2 bases, with 10 bases remaining between them. Per germline, CDR1 KGHSH and CDR2 LQKENI. The CDR3 sequence is 15 residues long. CDR3: CASSPGESTNEKLFF. DNA for the CDR3: TGTGCCAGCTCACCCGGGGAATCGACTAATGAAAAACTGTTTTTT.

The rearrangement joins TRBV6-1 to TRBJ1-4; maybe TRBD1 (5 bases). The CDR3 totals 14 residues. V lost 5 bases and J 8 bases, leaving 15 bases between the germline ends. In germline, CDR1 is MNHNS, CDR2 SASEGT. CDR3 bases: TGTGCCAGCAGTTTCCGGGACTTCGGGGAAAAACTGTTTTTT. Translating it yields CASSFRDFGEKLFF.

V gene TRBV5-1 combines with J gene TRBJ1-6; the D gene is possibly TRBD1 (6 bases). Trimming took 0 bases from V and 5 from J, leaving 9 bases between them. Germline CDR1 SGHRS, CDR2 YFSETQ. This CDR3 is 15 amino acids long. The CDR3 is CASSLAGQNNSPLHF. As DNA, the CDR3 is TGCGCCAGCAGCTTGGCCGGACAGAATAATTCACCCCTCCACTTT.

The chain links TRBV4-1 to TRBJ2-3; 10 nucleotides line up with TRBD1. Losses at the gene ends were 1 base for V and 1 base for J; bases not matched to a gene: 5. Germline V CDR1 and CDR2: MGHRA, YSYEKL. The CDR3 contains 17 residues. CDR3 sequence (DNA): TGCGCCAGCAGCCAAGCCGGGACAGGGGATCGCACAGATACGCAGTATTTT. Its translation: CASSQAGTGDRTDTQYF.

The sample holds one count of this clone. This rearrangement joins TRBV27 to TRBJ2-6; 9 bases are a match to TRBD1. This CDR3 is 20 amino acids long. V lost 6 bases and J lost 4; bases outside the gene matches: 19. The germline gives CDR1 MNHEY, CDR2 SMNVEV (reference sequence). For the CDR3, the DNA is TGTGCCAGCAGCCTCACCACCTTAGGGACAGGGCTAAGAGGGGCCAACGTCCTGACTTTC. Translated, it gives CASSLTTLGTGLRGANVLTF. Filled out from reference TRBV27 and TRBJ2-6, the complete variable domain reads EAQVTQNPRYLITVTGKKLTVTCSQNMNHEYMSWYRQDPGLGLRQIYYSMNVEVTDKGDVPEGYKVSRKEKRNFPLILESPSPNQTSLYFCASSLTTLGTGLRGANVLTFGAGSRLTVL.

This chain connects TRBV11-2 to TRBJ2-7, with TRBD2 identical over 8 bases. The V segment lost 4 bases and the J segment 6 bases; nucleotides outside the gene matches: 8. In germline, CDR1 is SGHAT, CDR2 FQNNGV. The CDR3 spans 14 residues. The DNA of the CDR3 is TGTGCCAGCAGCTACCGGGGGGGAGGAGCCGAGCAGTACTTC. It specifies CASSYRGGGAEQYF.

The CDR3 DNA is TGTGCCAGCAGTGAGGTTACAGGGGATTATTCACCCCTCCACTTT. It encodes CASSEVTGDYSPLHF. The chain links TRBV6-1 to TRBJ1-6, with 7 positions matching TRBD1. From germline, CDR1 is MNHNS and CDR2 SASEGT. V trimming: 3 bases; J trimming: 8 bases; junction bases outside the gene matches: 7. The CDR3 loop spans 15 amino acids.

In its sample, this clone was seen once. One end of the junction fails to match germline, which may point to a read error. The chain is built from TRBV28 and TRBJ2-3, with 7 bases lining up with TRBD2. CDR1 and CDR2 (germline): MDHEN, SYDVKM. The CDR3 has 15 amino acids. The DNA for the CDR3 is TGTGTCAGCAGTTCCCCTAGCGGTAGCACAGATACGCAGTATTTT. It encodes CVSSSPSGSTDTQYF.

This chain connects TRBV14 to TRBJ1-6; D is perhaps TRBD1 (5 bases). The length of the CDR3 is 17 residues. V shed 3 bases and J shed 8 bases, with 20 bases lying between them. CDR1 is SGHDN, CDR2 FVKESK, per germline. CDR3 loop: CASSHGWRDPTDSPLHF. The CDR3, as DNA: TGTGCCAGCAGCCATGGGTGGCGGGACCCCACCGATTCACCCCTCCACTTT.

The rearrangement joins TRBV7-2 to TRBJ2-1, with 7 bases fitting TRBD2. Trimming cost V 5 bases and J 8 bases; bases outside gene matches: 9. Germline CDR1 SGHTA, CDR2 FQGNSA. The CDR3 is made up of 14 amino acids. The CDR3 loop reads CASSLRTSSDEQFF. In nucleotides, the CDR3 is TGTGCCAGCAGCCTTCGGACTAGTAGCGATGAGCAGTTCTTC.

The V and J genes are TRBV2 and TRBJ2-3; 11 bases line up with TRBD2. Unmatched junction bases numbered 10, after V lost 6 bases and J lost 5 bases. The CDR3 totals 16 residues. Germline CDR1 and CDR2: SNHLY and FYNNEI. The CDR3: CASRPSGGRGIDTQYF. DNA of the CDR3: TGTGCCAGCAGACCTAGCGGGGGGCGGGGGATAGATACGCAGTATTTT.

The chain is built from TRBV5-1 and TRBJ2-5; D perhaps matches TRBD2 (5 bases). Per the germline V gene, CDR1 is SGHRS and CDR2 is YFSETQ. The V end was cut by 2 bases, the J end by 2 bases, with 10 bases between. The CDR3 has 14 amino acids. DNA for the CDR3: TGCGCCAGCAGCTTAGGGCGGGTTCAAGAGACCCAGTACTTC. It encodes CASSLGRVQETQYF.

The J gene is TRBJ2-7, the V gene TRBV7-2; 10 bases line up with TRBD2. This CDR3 contains 14 residues. Looked up from germline, CDR1 is SGHTA and CDR2 is FQGNSA. V gave up 1 base and J gave up 7 bases; unmatched junction bases: 4. CDR3 loop: CASSLVPAGGEQYF. CDR3 nucleotides: TGTGCCAGCAGCTTAGTCCCAGCGGGAGGGGAGCAGTACTTC.

This chain joins TRBV16 and TRBJ2-2; D is ambiguous. Looked up from germline, CDR1 is KGHSY and CDR2 is FQNENV. The CDR3 has 14 amino acids. V dropped 2 bases and J dropped 4 bases, with 8 bases sitting between them. The CDR3 DNA is TGTGCCAGCAGCCAAAACACCGTCACCGGGGAGCTGTTTTTT. It translates to CASSQNTVTGELFF.

This chain joins TRBV5-4 and TRBJ2-3; TRBD2 aligns across 9 bases. J gave up 4 bases and V 4 bases, and 13 bases lay outside the gene matches. Germline values: CDR1 SGHNT, CDR2 YYREEE (reference sequence). This CDR3 has 17 amino acids. CDR3 coding DNA: TGTGCCAGCAGCGCCGGGACTAGCATCAACGGGGCAGATACGCAGTATTTT. This codes for CASSAGTSINGADTQYF.

J is TRBJ1-1 and V is TRBV27; D is unresolved. Trimming removed 4 bases from V and 2 bases from J, with 11 bases in between. This CDR3 spans 14 amino acids. The germline V gene encodes CDR1 MNHEY and CDR2 SMNVEV (reference sequence). For the CDR3, the DNA is TGTGCCAGCAGTTCCCAAGCTTATAACACTGAAGCTTTCTTT. It encodes CASSSQAYNTEAFF.

The chain joins TRBV9 to TRBJ1-6, with a tentative D call TRBD1 (5 bases). Trimming stripped 3 bases from V and 11 bases from J, with 9 bases between. Germline assignment: CDR1 SGDLS and CDR2 YYNGEE. The CDR3 is 12 amino acids. CDR3 bases: TGTGCCAGCAGCGCTTTGGGGCCACCCCTCCACTTT. Its translation: CASSALGPPLHF.

In its sample, this clone was seen a few times. The CDR3 nucleotides read TGTGCCAGCACAGGGACAAACATGAACACTGAAGCTTTCTTT. Its translation: CASTGTNMNTEAFF. The rearrangement uses TRBV6-1 and TRBJ1-1, with D possibly being TRBD1 (6 bases). V was cut by 7 bases and J by 0 bases, with 12 bases left in between. CDR3 size: 14 residues. CDR1 MNHNS and CDR2 SASEGT come from the germline V gene.

The chain employs TRBV5-1 and TRBJ2-5; the D gene is possibly TRBD1 (5 bases). The CDR3 runs 14 residues. Germline V lookup: CDR1 SGHRS, CDR2 YFSETQ. V lost 0 bases to trimming and J lost 5 bases, with 11 bases between them. In DNA form, the CDR3 reads TGCGCCAGCAGCTTGGGGGGCGACCCCGAGACCCAGTACTTC. Residues: CASSLGGDPETQYF.

This clone was found once. The junction departs from germline at one end; a sequencing error may be responsible. This chain links TRBV12-5 with TRBJ1-2; 11 nucleotides agree with TRBD1. Germline V lookup: CDR1 LGHNT, CDR2 FRNRAP. This CDR3 has 14 residues. The CDR3 DNA reads as TGCGGGTCAGTGGGACAGGGGGTTACCTATGGCTACACCTTC. Its protein is CGSVGQGVTYGYTF.

This chain connects TRBV11-2 to TRBJ1-2; D might be TRBD1 (6 bases). The germline V gene encodes CDR1 SGHAT and CDR2 FQNNGV. The CDR3 covers 15 residues. V dropped 5 bases and J dropped 4 bases, with 17 bases sitting between them. The chain's CDR3 is CASSRGGSRGYGYTF. Here the CDR3 DNA reads TGTGCCAGCAGCCGGGGGGGGAGCAGGGGCTATGGCTACACCTTC.